This T cell receptor (beta chain) came from a study of T cells in Graves' hyperthyroidism and ophthalmopathy (dated by TCRdb to the late 2010s). Regarding the study in general: Peripheral blood samples were taken at the time of initial diagnosis, prior to any treatment. In six Graves' hyperthyroidism patients, the study also compared T-cell repertoires from thyroid tissue with T-cell repertoires from blood. After blood sampling, hyperthyroidism patients were treated with methimazole at a starting dose of 30 mg daily, and ophthalmopathy patients were treated with high-dose intravenous methylprednisolone. To identify TCR V-J signatures that set the groups apart, the researchers used a discovery cohort of about a hundred patients, made up of under 50 with Graves' ophthalmopathy and 57 with stable Graves' hyperthyroidism. The 75 to 100 discovery patients were randomly divided into training and test sets at a 7:3 ratio. The paper reports TCR Vbeta CDR3 sequencing of roughly 140 peripheral blood samples: around 45 ophthalmopathy, 70 to 85 hyperthyroidism and around 17 progressor patients. An independent validation cohort of fewer than 20 hyperthyroidism patients and roughly 16 patients who later progressed to ophthalmopathy tested prospective prediction of ophthalmopathy. Paper-wide results and their limitations: During validation, the model predicted progression to ophthalmopathy a median of about 6.5 months ahead of onset, with approximately 71% sensitivity and about 75% specificity. Most expanded thyroid clonotypes (frequency above 0.001) were also detected in blood, suggesting blood repertoires may reflect thyroid immune responses. A 13 V-J signature model separated ophthalmopathy from stable hyperthyroidism, with 87.88% sensitivity and around 84% specificity in cross-validation and 80%/75% in testing. No statistical method was used to set the sample size in advance, and investigators knew the group allocation.

Amplification of TCR beta CDR3 regions was carried out from RNA transcripts. The first round of RT-PCR for the TCR CDR3 was performed with the HTBI primer set and the Qiagen OneStep RT-PCR kit. A second multiplex PCR round built the libraries, followed by size selection and purification. The libraries were sequenced on an Illumina HiSeq2000 using paired-end 100 bp reads. In the authors' own workflow: Raw data were processed with SOAPnuke, discarding reads with adapters, uncalled bases, mean Phred below 15, or no exact constant-primer or identifier match. COPE v1.2.5 was used to merge high-quality paired reads, and clonotypes were defined as unique nucleotide sequences. MiTCR v1.1 was used to align the clonotypes against IMGT TRBV, TRBD and TRBJ reference segments. The analysis included only V-J combinations with a frequency above 0.0001, which together covered more than 98% of the repertoires. A TCS score was defined as the ratio of F50 (clonal expansion) to E x V (chaos), with BLOSUM62-based TCRdist applied between CDR3 peptides within each V-J. Welch's t-statistics and random forest reduced some 510 V-J features to roughly 13, which were used in a naive Bayes classifier (R e1071). The public reads were run again by TCRdb, first through fastp at Q25 and then through MiXCR, and only productive beta chains were kept. Each CDR3 protein appears once, grouped with its most common genes and DNA. These V and J calls derive from TCRdb rather than the authors' analysis. The sample contains about 290,000 distinct CDR3 sequences, about a sixth of them found a single time. Over 45% of the sample is taken by the ten largest.

This clonotype was seen ten or more times. Its antigen is still unknown. Base qualities are not at hand, and no much larger clone is one base apart. Between the V and J ends, shortened by 5 bases and 8 bases respectively, the junction contains 18 bases. The CDR3 spans 14 residues, from the cysteine through the phenylalanine. The kept DNA is CDR3 alone, 42 bases in frame from the first base. Ophthalmopathy patients had moderately to severely active disease, with a Clinical Activity Score of 3 or more, a NOSPECS grade of 4 or more, and a disease duration of less than 3 months. The study excluded patients with uncontrolled infections, other autoimmune diseases, pregnancy or lactation. Clinical symptoms, serum thyroxine and TRAb, thyroid ultrasound, and orbital computed tomography formed the basis for the diagnoses. PBMCs were separated from roughly 9.6 ml of fresh peripheral blood using Ficoll-Paque density gradient centrifugation. Total RNA was extracted using Trizol reagent, and RNA quality was assessed on an Agilent 2100 Bioanalyzer.

The sequence was obtained from an older woman with Graves' ophthalmopathy. The sequencing sample was made of blood. In this chain, TRBV12-3 or TRBV12-4 is recombined with TRBJ1-2; confidence is insufficient to name the D gene. CDR3 loop: CASSPSRVAGGYTF. The nucleotide sequence is given as TGTGCCAGCAGTCCTAGCCGCGTTGCTGGGGGCTACACCTTC.